Each of the 18 T cell receptor beta chains below was sequenced from the same sample in a study of T cell responses to AZD1222 COVID-19 vaccine. The method was immunoSEQ multiplex PCR; TCRdb's version includes in-frame clones alone and lacks a portion of them. The table lists approximately 150,000 clones, almost 90% of them singletons. The sample here was peripheral blood, taken 28 days after the second AZD1222 dose. The receptor set was obtained from an adult who received the AZD1222 COVID-19 vaccine.

This chain joins TRBV9 and TRBJ1-4; tentatively, D is TRBD1 (5 bases). The CDR3 runs to 17 residues. Germline loops: CDR1 SGDLS, CDR2 YYNGEE. The V and J ends lost 0 bases and 4 bases respectively, with 16 bases between them. CDR3 DNA: TGTGCCAGCAGCGTAGGGCACGAGGGGTTGGGTAATGAAAAACTGTTTTTT. This encodes CASSVGHEGLGNEKLFF.

The J gene is TRBJ2-3, the V gene TRBV18; the match to TRBD2 covers 9 bases. This CDR3 has 14 residues. Germline V lookup: CDR1 KGHSH, CDR2 LQKENI. Trimming at V came to 6 bases and at J to 1 base, leaving 2 bases not matched to a gene. DNA for the CDR3: TGTGCCAGCTCTCGGACTAGCGGCACAGATACGCAGTATTTT. Protein sequence: CASSRTSGTDTQYF.

The chain carries TRBV28 and TRBJ2-3; D not resolved. V was clipped by 9 bases and J by 4 bases, with 11 bases between them. In germline, CDR1 is MDHEN, CDR2 SYDVKM. This CDR3 is 12 amino acids long. CDR3 sequence: CASSTVADTQYF. The CDR3 DNA is TGTGCCAGTAGCACAGTGGCAGATACGCAGTATTTT.

V usage is TRBV24-1 and J usage is TRBJ2-3; 7 bases match TRBD2. The junction had 12 bases not matched to a gene; V was cut back by 9 bases and J by 4 bases. Germline V gene lookup returns CDR1 KGHDR and CDR2 SFDVKD. The CDR3 is made up of 15 amino acids. The CDR3 DNA reads as TGTGCCACCTCGGGGGGTGCGGCATTTGCAGATACGCAGTATTTT. Its protein product is CATSGGAAFADTQYF.

The chain links TRBV30 to TRBJ1-1; D is ambiguous. The CDR3 consists of 12 residues. Germline V gene sequence: CDR1 GTSNPN, CDR2 SVGIG (reference sequence). V was pared by 3 bases and J by 1 base, with 6 bases between. CDR3 coding DNA: TGTGCCTGGAGAACCGGGAACACTGAAGCTTTCTTT. As protein: CAWRTGNTEAFF.

The chain carries TRBV9 and TRBJ2-5; D is unclear. CDR1 is SGDLS, CDR2 YYNGEE, per germline. Trimming stripped 3 bases from V and 2 bases from J, with 14 bases between. The CDR3 has 15 amino acids. The chain's CDR3 is CASSATHNGQETQYF. The CDR3 region has the DNA TGTGCCAGCAGCGCCACACACAATGGTCAAGAGACCCAGTACTTC. The whole variable domain, remainder taken from reference TRBV9 and TRBJ2-5, is DSGVTQTPKHLITATGQRVTLRCSPRSGDLSVYWYQQSLDQGLQFLIQYYNGEERAKGNILERFSAQQFPDLHSELNLSSLELGDSALYFCASSATHNGQETQYFGPGTRLLVL.

This chain joins TRBV19 and TRBJ2-3, with no clear D. Between the trimmed V and J ends, which lost 1 base and 9 bases, there was a span of 8 bases. CDR1 and CDR2 (germline): LNHDA, SQIVND (reference sequence). The CDR3 sequence is 12 residues long. DNA for the CDR3: TGTGCCAGTAGTATAGGGGCCGGGACGCAGTATTTT. The encoded protein is CASSIGAGTQYF.

V gene TRBV30 combines with J gene TRBJ1-6, with 7 nucleotides matching TRBD1. The V gene's germline CDR1 is GTSNPN and CDR2 SVGIG (reference sequence). V gave up 1 base and J gave up 4 bases; unmatched junction bases: 1. This CDR3 spans 14 amino acids. CDR3 bases: TGTGCCTGGAGTGAGGGACAGTATAATTCACCCCTCCACTTT. This gives the protein CAWSEGQYNSPLHF.

This chain connects TRBV7-2 to TRBJ2-2; D is undetermined. This CDR3 contains 12 residues. Germline V gene data show CDR1 as SGHTA and CDR2 as FQGNSA. V dropped 3 bases and J dropped 4 bases, with 3 bases sitting between them. The CDR3 coding sequence is TGTGCCAGCAGCTTCCTCACCGGGGAGCTGTTTTTT. Translated, it gives CASSFLTGELFF.

V gene TRBV27 combines with J gene TRBJ1-1, with D unclear. V was clipped by 5 bases and J by 4 bases, with 17 bases between them. This CDR3 region has 15 residues. Germline assignment: CDR1 MNHEY and CDR2 SMNVEV (reference sequence). The CDR3 bases are TGTGCCAGCAGTACTTTCGGGAGGTTTCGCACTGAAGCTTTCTTT. Translated, it gives CASSTFGRFRTEAFF.

The V gene is TRBV27, the J gene TRBJ2-7; the D call may be TRBD1 or TRBD2 (5 bases each). V was cut by 2 bases and J by 2 bases, with 13 bases left in between. Germline V gene data show CDR1 as MNHEY and CDR2 as SMNVEV (reference sequence). This CDR3 comprises 15 residues. The CDR3 here is CASSLISGPPYEQYF. The CDR3 DNA is TGTGCCAGCAGTTTAATTTCGGGACCCCCCTACGAGCAGTACTTC.

The chain combines TRBV4-2 with TRBJ2-1; TRBD2 is a possible D gene (5 bases). CDR3 length: 16 amino acids. V lost 0 bases and J 1 base, leaving 10 bases between the germline ends. CDR1 and CDR2 (germline): LGHNA, YNFKEQ. The CDR3 region has the DNA TGTGCCAGCAGCCAAGAGCAGTCGGGATCCTACAATGAGCAGTTCTTC. This encodes CASSQEQSGSYNEQFF.

The chain has TRBV19 and TRBJ1-6; 7 nucleotides align to TRBD1. Germline assignment: CDR1 LNHDA and CDR2 SQIVND (reference sequence). The CDR3 runs to 16 residues. Germline trimming cut 7 bases from V and 7 bases from J; bases unmatched to any gene: 13. DNA of the CDR3: TGTGCCAGTACCCCTTCACCGGGACAGCTAAATTCACCCCTCCACTTT. Translated, it gives CASTPSPGQLNSPLHF.

J is TRBJ1-5 and V is TRBV28; D may be TRBD1 (5 bases). The germline gives CDR1 MDHEN, CDR2 SYDVKM. The CDR3 covers 15 residues. Trimming stripped 7 bases from V and 2 bases from J, with 15 bases between. This CDR3 reads CASILGGDGNQPQHF. For the CDR3, the DNA is TGTGCCAGCATCCTGGGGGGAGATGGCAATCAGCCCCAGCATTTT.

V is TRBV19 and J is TRBJ1-2; 7 bases fit TRBD1. This CDR3 is built from 13 residues. Trimming cost V 5 bases and J 1 base; bases outside gene matches: 1. The germline V gene has CDR1 LNHDA and CDR2 SQIVND (reference sequence). The CDR3 region has the DNA TGTGCCAGTAGTCGACAGGGTAACTATGGCTACACCTTC. Its translation is CASSRQGNYGYTF. The whole variable domain, filled in from reference TRBV19 and TRBJ1-2, reads DGGITQSPKYLFRKEGQNVTLSCEQNLNHDAMYWYRQDPGQGLRLIYYSQIVNDFQKGDIAEGYSVSREKKESFPLTVTSAQKNPTAFYLCASSRQGNYGYTFGSGTRLTVV.

This clone was detected only once. The J gene is TRBJ1-1, the V gene TRBV15; D remains unclear. Looked up from germline, CDR1 is LNHNV and CDR2 is YYDKDF (reference sequence). V was trimmed by 3 bases and J by 7 bases, leaving 18 bases between them. The CDR3 is made up of 15 amino acids. CDR3 bases: TGTGCCACCAGCAGGGCTCAAGGCCTCTTTTATGAAGCTTTCTTT. This sequence encodes CATSRAQGLFYEAFF.

The rearrangement uses TRBV28 and TRBJ1-6; D remains ambiguous. The germline gives CDR1 MDHEN, CDR2 SYDVKM. This CDR3 region has 12 residues. V was cut by 7 bases and J by 6 bases, with 7 bases left in between. As DNA, the CDR3 is TGTGCCAGCAATCGGCTTAATTCACCCCTCCACTTT. Translated, it gives CASNRLNSPLHF.

The V call is TRBV27, the J call TRBJ1-3; D uncertain. Per the germline V gene, CDR1 is MNHEY and CDR2 is SMNVEV (reference sequence). V lost 11 bases and J 1 base, leaving 24 bases between the germline ends. CDR3 length: 17 residues. The CDR3 sequence is CASPQETPPRSGNTIYF. DNA of the CDR3: TGTGCCTCCCCCCAGGAGACCCCGCCTAGGTCTGGAAACACCATATATTTT.